This record concerns one TCR beta chain sequence. Its antigen remains unknown. The TCR alpha and TCR beta cDNA libraries, bearing sample barcodes and UMIs, were generated by 5'RACE using constant-segment primers. TCRdb redid the calling of the 5' RACE reads with MiXCR, one entry per CDR3 protein. The sample consists of 150,000 to 200,000 distinct CDR3 sequences, around 30% of them appearing once. V lost 7 bases, J lost 0 bases, and 20 bases lay in between. This CDR3 spans 17 amino acids. Germline lookup yields CDR1 SGHTA and CDR2 FQGNSA. These data belong to a study of T-cell memory formation after mild COVID-19. Overall study: Clusters were largely donor specific. Notes on the study in general: Of the contracting clones, CD4+ ones lay mainly in CM and EM, and CD8+ ones in EMRA. Contracting clones, day 15 to 85, had balanced CD4/CD8, and later expanders favored CD4+.

The TCR comes from an adult woman who had mild COVID-19 (a few samples of this study predate the infection). Cell type and time point are not known. This chain uses TRBV7-2 with TRBJ2-3; D might be TRBD2 (6 bases). Sequenced material: PBMCs or a T cell subset sorted from them (not recorded which). This chain's CDR3 is CASTIGPPGLSTDTQYF. The DNA for the CDR3 is TGTGCCAGCACCATAGGCCCCCCGGGACTGAGCACAGATACGCAGTATTTT.